This TCR beta chain was recorded in a study of T cell responses to AZD1222 COVID-19 vaccine. Looked up from germline, CDR1 is LGHDT and CDR2 is YNNKEL (reference sequence). With 2 bases removed from V and 7 bases from J, the gap between germline ends came to 6 bases. This CDR3 comprises 12 residues. For this clone: Its antigen is still unknown.

Whole-study results and caveats: Among those given AZD1222, only five to seven were seropositive at baseline.

Sequencing was performed with immunoSEQ multiplex PCR; in TCRdb, only in-frame clones are kept and a portion is missing. The sample has around 160,000 clones, roughly 80% seen once. The sequenced sample was peripheral blood, obtained on day 0 of MenACWY control vaccination. The chain couples TRBV3-1 (or the pseudogene TRBV3-2) to TRBJ2-1; D ambiguous. This sequence originates from an adult in good health. CDR3 bases: TGTGCCAGCAGCCAATTCGCGAATGAGCAGTTCTTC. Its translation: CASSQFANEQFF.